Following are 27 T cell receptor beta chains from one sample sequenced in a study of regulatory T cells in long-lasting Graves disease. The time point denotes: newly diagnosed GD, antithyroid drugs for less than 3 months. RNA isolated from PBMCs was used to make the TCR library. The authors built TCR beta libraries using iRepertoire HTBI primers and Arm-PCR of CDR3 regions. TCRdb re-called the multiplex PCR reads with MiXCR, one entry per CDR3 protein. The data show about 620,000 distinct CDR3 sequences, 15% to 20% seen once. This same sample was also part of a study on T cells in Graves' hyperthyroidism and ophthalmopathy.

The sample consisted of peripheral blood mononuclear cells (PBMCs), taken at new diagnosis, from a patient treated with antithyroid drugs. The source is a woman in her twenties or thirties with Graves disease.

This clonotype has at least ten counts. The chain has TRBV9 and TRBJ2-7; D might be TRBD2 (6 bases). CDR1 is SGDLS and CDR2 is YYNGEE in the germline V gene. Between the trimmed V and J ends, which lost 3 bases and 2 bases, there was a span of 15 bases. The CDR3 runs to 15 residues. CDR3 region: CASSASGLSAYEQYF. CDR3 bases: TGTGCCAGCAGCGCGAGCGGACTATCTGCCTACGAGCAGTACTTC.

The sample holds many counts of this clonotype. The chain combines TRBV7-3 with TRBJ2-2; 10 nucleotides align to TRBD2. This CDR3 is 14 amino acids long. Germline V lookup: CDR1 SGHTA, CDR2 FQGTGA. The V and J ends lost 5 bases and 6 bases, in that order; junction bases with no gene match: 3. The CDR3 sequence is CASSTGLASGELFF. DNA for the CDR3: TGTGCCAGCAGCACGGGACTAGCGTCCGGGGAGCTGTTTTTT.

The V gene is TRBV10-3, the J gene TRBJ1-2; 12 bases align to TRBD1. CDR1 and CDR2 from the germline V gene are ENHRY and SYGVKD. This CDR3 has 16 residues. Losses at the gene ends were 6 bases for V and 4 bases for J; bases not matched to a gene: 9. The CDR3 is CAIRTGTGGAGYGYTF. The CDR3 nucleotides are TGTGCCATCAGGACCGGGACAGGGGGCGCGGGCTATGGCTACACCTTC.

This clonotype was observed a handful of times. The chain uses TRBV30 and TRBJ1-6, with unresolved D. The CDR3 consists of 14 residues. The V end was cut by 7 bases, the J end by 7 bases, with 17 bases between. Germline assignment: CDR1 GTSNPN and CDR2 SVGIG (reference sequence). In DNA form, the CDR3 reads TGTGCCTCCGCGACTTATGCGAGAAATTCACCCCTCCACTTT. Amino acids: CASATYARNSPLHF.

Here the CDR3 DNA reads TGTGCCAGCAGCTTGCGGGCCGGGATTATGAACACTGAAGCTTTCTTT. The encoded protein is CASSLRAGIMNTEAFF. The gene calls are TRBV5-6 and TRBJ1-1; D remains ambiguous. Germline loops: CDR1 SGHDT, CDR2 YYEEEE. The CDR3 is 16 residues long. V was clipped by 1 base and J by 0 bases, with 13 bases between them.

Ten or more counts support this clonotype. The chain is built from TRBV6-5 and TRBJ2-1, with unresolved D. The CDR3 length is 12 residues. Trimming removed 4 bases at V and 6 bases at J, with 7 bases between. Germline V gene lookup returns CDR1 MNHEY and CDR2 SVGAGI. The CDR3 reads CASSWISNEQFF. The DNA of the CDR3 is TGTGCCAGCAGTTGGATATCCAATGAGCAGTTCTTC.

The rearrangement uses TRBV28 and TRBJ2-1, with 8 bases identical to TRBD2. The CDR3 length is 15 residues. V gave up 3 bases and J gave up 5 bases; unmatched junction bases: 6. The germline CDR1 and CDR2 sequences are MDHEN and SYDVKM. The CDR3 is CASSLSGSSHNEQFF. CDR3 coding DNA: TGTGCCAGCAGTTTGAGCGGGAGCAGCCACAATGAGCAGTTCTTC.

This clonotype came up many times. The chain joins TRBV10-3 to TRBJ1-1; weak D call: TRBD1 (5 bases). The V end was cut by 4 bases, the J end by 7 bases, with 10 bases between. The CDR3 is made up of 12 amino acids. The V gene's germline CDR1 is ENHRY and CDR2 SYGVKD. In DNA, the CDR3 is TGTGCCATCAGTGCTGGGGGTAGTGAAGCTTTCTTT. As protein: CAISAGGSEAFF.

This clonotype came up a few times. V gene TRBV2 combines with J gene TRBJ1-1, with D unresolved. Germline V gene lookup returns CDR1 SNHLY and CDR2 FYNNEI. This CDR3 has 11 residues. Trimming shortened V by 9 bases and J by 9 bases, and 14 bases separated the two germline ends. CDR3 nucleotides: TGTGCCAGTTCCCCGACGGATAAAGCTTTCTTT. It yields the protein CASSPTDKAFF.

CDR3 coding DNA: TGTGCCAGCAGCTTAGTGGCTCGAGGGCCCCAGCATTTT. This sequence encodes CASSLVARGPQHF. The rearrangement links TRBV7-9 to TRBJ1-5; D gene uncertain. V lost 1 base, J lost 9 bases, and 10 bases lay in between. This CDR3 spans 13 amino acids. Germline loops: CDR1 SEHNR, CDR2 FQNEAQ (reference sequence).

A few counts support this clonotype. The gene calls are TRBV6-5 and TRBJ2-1; TRBD2 aligns across 13 bases. The V gene's germline CDR1 is MNHEY and CDR2 SVGAGI. CDR3 length: 19 residues. V trimming: 0 bases; J trimming: 11 bases; junction bases outside the gene matches: 16. The CDR3 bases are TGTGCCAGCAGTTACTCGAAACTGGGACTAGCGGGATATATGCCTCAGCAGTTCTTC. It translates to CASSYSKLGLAGYMPQQFF.

This clonotype was found many times. This sequence joins TRBV6-2 or TRBV6-3 and TRBJ2-5; D gene unclear. Germline V gives CDR1 MNHEY, CDR2 SVGEGT. V shed 5 bases and J shed 7 bases, with 11 bases lying between them. The CDR3 runs 12 residues. In DNA form, the CDR3 reads TGTGCCAGCAGTGGGCCTGCTGGGACCCAGTACTTC. The encoded protein is CASSGPAGTQYF.

Ten or more counts support this clonotype. The chain employs TRBV2 and TRBJ2-5, with no clear D. The CDR3 is 14 amino acids. The V gene lost 1 base and the J gene lost 1 base, with 7 bases spanning the gap. Germline values: CDR1 SNHLY, CDR2 FYNNEI. The CDR3 region is CASSEGALQETQYF. The CDR3 coding sequence is TGTGCCAGCAGTGAAGGGGCCCTCCAAGAGACCCAGTACTTC.

This clonotype was detected many times. The CDR3 sequence: CASSGTGKGGTEAFF. DNA for the CDR3: TGTGCCAGCAGCGGGACAGGGAAGGGAGGCACTGAAGCTTTCTTT. The V gene is TRBV12-3 or TRBV12-4, the J gene TRBJ1-1; 9 bases agree with TRBD1. Trimming at V came to 6 bases and at J to 4 bases, leaving 9 bases not matched to a gene. CDR3 size: 15 residues.

This clonotype was found a few times. This chain joins TRBV5-1 and TRBJ1-1; a possible D gene is TRBD1 (5 bases). The V gene's germline CDR1 is SGHRS and CDR2 YFSETQ. The CDR3 runs 14 residues. With 0 bases removed from V and 5 bases from J, the gap between germline ends came to 11 bases. CDR3 protein: CASSLGTSWTEAFF. The CDR3 DNA is TGCGCCAGCAGCTTGGGGACATCTTGGACTGAAGCTTTCTTT.

The rearrangement joins TRBV30 to TRBJ2-2, with D unclear. The CDR3 is 16 residues long. The V end was cut by 3 bases, the J end by 1 base, with 15 bases between. CDR1 is GTSNPN, CDR2 SVGIG, per germline (reference sequence). The CDR3 protein is CAWRARWTVNTGELFF. Here the CDR3 DNA reads TGTGCCTGGAGAGCTAGGTGGACGGTGAACACCGGGGAGCTGTTTTTT.

Comments on this clonotype: This clone may be a read error of a much larger clone one base away. The chain combines TRBV6-2 or TRBV6-3 with TRBJ1-1; D is undetermined. The CDR3 runs to 12 residues. Germline V gene lookup returns CDR1 MNHEY and CDR2 SVGEGT. The CDR3 DNA is TGTGCCAGCAGTGATTATCACACTGAAGCTCTCTTT. This codes for CASSDYHTEALF.

The J gene is TRBJ2-7, the V gene TRBV19; D gene uncertain. Germline V gene lookup returns CDR1 LNHDA and CDR2 SQIVND (reference sequence). V lost 1 base to trimming and J lost 6 bases, with 7 bases between them. The CDR3 extends over 12 amino acids. CDR3 DNA sequence: TGTGCCAGTAGTATAGGTCAGACCGAGCAGTACTTC. It encodes CASSIGQTEQYF.

The chain employs TRBV3-1 and TRBJ2-3; 7 bases are a match to TRBD1. V shed 5 bases and J 2 bases; nucleotides not matched to a gene: 13. The CDR3 covers 17 residues. In germline, CDR1 is LGHDT, CDR2 YNNKEL (reference sequence). The CDR3 bases are TGTGCCAGCAGCAAATATACAGGGGAACTCTACACAGATACGCAGTATTTT. Amino acids: CASSKYTGELYTDTQYF.

This clonotype was detected ten times or more. The chain combines TRBV28 with TRBJ2-3; possible D gene TRBD1, 6 bases. The germline V gene has CDR1 MDHEN and CDR2 SYDVKM. The CDR3 has 13 residues. The V and J ends lost 6 bases and 2 bases respectively, with 9 bases between them. The CDR3 here is CASRRQVTDTQYF. Written as DNA, the CDR3 is TGTGCCAGCAGGCGACAGGTCACAGATACGCAGTATTTT.

The chain employs TRBV29-1 and TRBJ1-3; D is undetermined. Trimming cost V 4 bases and J 0 bases, with 10 bases left between them. The CDR3 runs to 14 residues. CDR1 is SQVTM and CDR2 is ANQGSEA in the germline V gene. The CDR3 DNA reads TGCAGCGTTGGAGTGCCACCCTCTGGAAACACCATATATTTT. Protein product: CSVGVPPSGNTIYF.

There are many counts of this clonotype. The chain uses TRBV28 and TRBJ1-1, with 7 nucleotides matching TRBD1. The CDR3 has 15 residues. The J segment lost 6 bases and the V segment lost 5 bases, leaving 12 bases of the junction unmatched. Germline CDR1 and CDR2: MDHEN and SYDVKM. The CDR3 nucleotides read TGTGCCAGCAGTCCCCAGACAGGGACAACGGCTGAAGCTTTCTTT. Protein product: CASSPQTGTTAEAFF.

This clonotype appeared a few times. The chain combines TRBV28 with TRBJ2-4; D tentatively reads TRBD1 or TRBD2 (5 bases each). Trimming stripped 6 bases from V and 15 bases from J, with 18 bases between. This CDR3 contains 12 residues. Germline V gives CDR1 MDHEN, CDR2 SYDVKM. In nucleotides, the CDR3 is TGTGCCAGCAGCCGACCCACGGGGCCGTGGTACTTC. Its translation: CASSRPTGPWYF.

The chain has TRBV4-2 and TRBJ2-1, with 9 bases fitting TRBD2. V trimming: 1 base; J trimming: 7 bases; junction bases outside the gene matches: 8. CDR1 and CDR2 (germline): LGHNA, YNFKEQ. This CDR3 region has 16 residues. CDR3 loop: CASSQGAGGLVNEQFF. The DNA for the CDR3 is TGTGCCAGCAGCCAAGGGGCGGGAGGGCTGGTAAATGAGCAGTTCTTC.

The chain has TRBV3-1 and TRBJ1-2; 9 nucleotides agree with TRBD1. Losses at the gene ends were 0 bases for V and 8 bases for J; bases not matched to a gene: 4. CDR1 and CDR2 (germline): LGHDT, YNNKEL (reference sequence). The CDR3 runs 14 residues. This CDR3 is CASSQDTGGWGYTF. The CDR3 region has the DNA TGTGCCAGCAGCCAAGATACAGGGGGCTGGGGCTACACCTTC.

The gene calls are TRBV5-6 and TRBJ2-3; D tentatively reads TRBD1 or TRBD2 (5 bases each). Near its end, the DNA agrees better with TRBJ2-7, so the J call may be wrong. Germline V CDR1 and CDR2: SGHDT, YYEEEE. The CDR3 runs 15 residues. The CDR3 sequence: CASSPSGTAVYEQYF. The CDR3 DNA follows: TGTGCCAGCAGTCCATCCGGGACGGCAGTCTACGAGCAGTACTTC.

This clonotype appeared many times. The chain combines TRBV20-1 with TRBJ1-1, with a weak D call TRBD1 (6 bases). The CDR3 spans 15 residues. V was pared by 3 bases and J by 0 bases, with 14 bases between. Germline V CDR1 and CDR2: DFQATT, SNEGSKA (reference sequence). The DNA of the CDR3 is TGCAGTGCTAGGGAACTCGGACAGCTGAACACTGAAGCTTTCTTT. Protein sequence: CSARELGQLNTEAFF.